One and the same sample provided the 9 T cell receptor beta chains below, sequenced in a study of shared clonotypes between healthy human individuals. Naive-designated CD8 cells lacked CD45RO, were positively enriched for CCR7, and omitted terminally differentiated effector memory CD45RA+ cells. Some clones are missing from TCRdb's copy, which holds only in-frame ones; the method was immunoSEQ multiplex PCR. The sample shows over 2,000,000 clones, over 85% of them seen only once. Sequenced input: naive CD8+ T cells from PBMCs. These receptors came from a man aged 18 to 29 in good health. Some clones in this sample may be carry-over from other donors' samples.

This clone was counted once. This CDR3 is CASSQVRGNVNYGYTF. CDR3 bases: TGTGCCAGCAGCCAGGTACGGGGGAACGTCAACTATGGCTACACCTTC. V gene TRBV4-2 combines with J gene TRBJ1-2, with D tentatively TRBD1 (5 bases). Trimming cost V 3 bases and J 2 bases, with 16 bases left between them. Germline CDR1 reads LGHNA; CDR2 reads YNFKEQ. The CDR3 spans 16 residues.

The rearrangement joins TRBV27 to TRBJ2-7, with a tentative D call TRBD2 (6 bases). CDR1 and CDR2 from the germline V gene are MNHEY and SMNVEV (reference sequence). V dropped 2 bases and J dropped 6 bases, with 14 bases sitting between them. This CDR3 has 14 amino acids. In nucleotides, the CDR3 is TGTGCCAGCAGTTTAGGCGGGGCCCACCTCGAGCAGTACTTC. Its protein product is CASSLGGAHLEQYF.

The chain couples TRBV4-1 to TRBJ2-5; 10 nucleotides match TRBD2. This CDR3 contains 21 residues. Losses at the gene ends were 1 base for V and 4 bases for J; bases not matched to a gene: 21. CDR1 is MGHRA, CDR2 YSYEKL, per germline. For the CDR3, the DNA is TGCGCCAGCAGCCAAGTGATTGGCACCTCCGGACTAGCGGACATAATAGAGACCCAGTACTTC. Its translation is CASSQVIGTSGLADIIETQYF.

The CDR3 coding sequence is TGCGCCAGCAGTCCGACAGATATGAACACTGAAGCTTTCTTT. Its protein product is CASSPTDMNTEAFF. This sequence joins TRBV4-3 and TRBJ1-1; a weak D match, TRBD1 (5 bases). CDR3 size: 14 residues. Germline V CDR1 and CDR2: LGHNA, YSLEER. V was cut by 6 bases and J by 0 bases, with 11 bases left in between.

The rearrangement joins TRBV7-3 to TRBJ2-2; TRBD2 aligns across 8 bases. Germline V CDR1 and CDR2: SGHTA, FQGTGA. The CDR3 runs 16 residues. V was pared by 3 bases and J by 7 bases, with 10 bases of the junction left unmatched. In DNA form, the CDR3 reads TGTGCCAGCAGCTTTGGTTTCGGACTAGCAGGCGGGGAGCTGTTTTTT. This sequence encodes CASSFGFGLAGGELFF.

The CDR3 protein is CASKGRELAGGFSYEQYF. The DNA of the CDR3 is TGTGCCAGCAAGGGGAGAGAGCTAGCGGGGGGCTTTAGCTACGAGCAGTACTTC. The V gene is TRBV21-1, the J gene TRBJ2-7; the table's D call TRBD2 went unverified against the DNA. TRBV21-1 is flagged as a pseudogene. The CDR3 runs to 18 residues.

This clone was counted only a few times. The sample carries other DNA sequences with the same CDR3. This chain links TRBV19 with TRBJ2-1; D is undetermined. The CDR3 sequence is 11 residues long. V was clipped by 4 bases and J by 4 bases, with 2 bases between them. In germline, CDR1 is LNHDA, CDR2 SQIVND (reference sequence). As DNA, the CDR3 is TGTGCCAGTAGTACGTACAATGAGCAGTTCTTC. This translates into CASSTYNEQFF.

This sequence joins TRBV27 and TRBJ1-2; 9 bases agree with TRBD1. V lost 4 bases to trimming and J lost 3 bases; unmatched junction nucleotides: 6. The CDR3 runs to 15 residues. CDR1 MNHEY and CDR2 SMNVEV come from the germline V gene (reference sequence). CDR3 DNA sequence: TGTGCCAGCAGTTCGCGGGGACAGGGCTACTATGGCTACACCTTC. Translation: CASSSRGQGYYGYTF.

The chain employs TRBV4-1 and TRBJ2-7; 7 nucleotides align to TRBD1. CDR3 length equals 16 residues. The germline V gene encodes CDR1 MGHRA and CDR2 YSYEKL. Trimming cost V 1 base and J 3 bases; bases outside gene matches: 9. CDR3 in amino acids: CASSQVNTGVNYEQYF. The CDR3 bases are TGCGCCAGCAGCCAAGTCAATACAGGGGTAAACTACGAGCAGTACTTC.